The 15 T cell receptor beta chains presented below share a single source sample, sequenced in a study of OX40 agonist ivuxolimab in advanced cancers. Sequenced by immunoSEQ multiplex PCR; TCRdb stores in-frame clones only, minus some. The sample contains tens of thousands of clones, 89% of which appear only once. The input for sequencing was CD4+ or CD8+ T cells sorted from blood, taken in a trial of the OX40 agonist ivuxolimab. The receptors here all came from an adult with an advanced solid tumor such as melanoma, head and neck, liver or kidney cancer.

The V call is TRBV15, the J call TRBJ1-1; D perhaps matches TRBD1 (5 bases). This CDR3 comprises 14 residues. Trimming stripped 2 bases from V and 3 bases from J, with 10 bases between. Looked up from germline, CDR1 is LNHNV and CDR2 is YYDKDF (reference sequence). For the CDR3, the DNA is TGTGCCACCAGCAGACAGCGAGGGGACACTGAAGCTTTCTTT. This gives the protein CATSRQRGDTEAFF.

The CDR3: CASSQLAGSYEPNRGNPTEAFF. Written as DNA, the CDR3 is TGCGCCAGCAGCCAATTGGCTGGGTCTTACGAACCAAACAGGGGAAACCCCACTGAAGCTTTCTTT. The chain uses TRBV4-1 and TRBJ1-1; 7 bases map to TRBD1. CDR1 is MGHRA and CDR2 is YSYEKL in the germline V gene. Trimming removed 2 bases from V and 4 bases from J; junction bases left unmatched: 28. The CDR3 is 22 amino acids.

As to this clone: Other DNA sequences in this specimen translate into the identical CDR3. This chain connects TRBV6-5 to TRBJ1-1; D unclear. Trimming took off 6 bases at V and 4 bases at J, with 9 bases between the two ends. This CDR3 is built from 12 residues. Germline V gene lookup returns CDR1 MNHEY and CDR2 SVGAGI. The CDR3 region is CASSFRGTEAFF. The CDR3 DNA reads TGTGCCAGCAGCTTCCGAGGCACTGAAGCTTTCTTT.

In DNA, the CDR3 is TGTGCCAGCTCACAGGTCGGGCCGGGAATTAATGAAAAACTGTTTTTT. It yields the protein CASSQVGPGINEKLFF. This chain connects TRBV18 to TRBJ1-4; D not resolved. V lost 4 bases to trimming and J lost 4 bases, with 16 bases between them. Germline CDR1 reads KGHSH; CDR2 reads LQKENI. This CDR3 has 16 amino acids.

The V and J genes are TRBV9 and TRBJ2-5; 7 bases map to TRBD2. Germline CDR1 is SGDLS and CDR2 is YYNGEE. The ends lost 7 bases at V and 2 bases at J; junction bases unmatched: 5. This CDR3 is built from 13 residues. As DNA, the CDR3 is TGTGCCAGCGGGACTATGGGGCAAGAGACCCAGTACTTC. It encodes CASGTMGQETQYF.

The sample holds one count of this clone. The rearrangement joins TRBV11-2 to TRBJ1-1; D gene ambiguous. Germline lookup yields CDR1 SGHAT and CDR2 FQNNGV. Trimming shortened V by 1 base and J by 4 bases, and 10 bases separated the two germline ends. The CDR3 consists of 14 residues. Here the CDR3 DNA reads TGTGCCAGCAGCTTAGGACTATTACTCACTGAAGCTTTCTTT. As protein: CASSLGLLLTEAFF. Variable domain in full (rest from reference TRBV11-2 and TRBJ1-1): EAGVAQSPRYKIIEKRQSVAFWCNPISGHATLYWYQQILGQGPKLLIQFQNNGVVDDSQLPKDRFSAERLKGVDSTLKIQPAKLEDSAVYLCASSLGLLLTEAFFGQGTRLTVV.

The genes are TRBV15 and TRBJ2-3; 8 bases are a match to TRBD2. CDR1 and CDR2 from the germline V gene are LNHNV and YYDKDF (reference sequence). Trimming at V came to 7 bases and at J to 4 bases, leaving 10 bases not matched to a gene. The CDR3 loop spans 15 amino acids. The CDR3 region has the DNA TGTGCCACCACCCGCGGGGGGCTGAGGCCAGATACGCAGTATTTT. This translates into CATTRGGLRPDTQYF.

The J gene is TRBJ2-7, the V gene TRBV5-6; maybe TRBD2 (5 bases). The CDR3 is made up of 13 amino acids. Trimming took 4 bases from V and 6 from J, leaving 14 bases between them. Germline assignment: CDR1 SGHDT and CDR2 YYEEEE. The CDR3 here is CASSSEGLSEQYV. The CDR3 region has the DNA TGTGCCAGCAGCAGTGAGGGTTTGAGCGAGCAGTACGTC.

The chain joins TRBV10-2 to TRBJ1-1; D may be TRBD1 (5 bases). The V end lost 6 bases, the J end lost 1 base, and 12 bases lay between the germline ends. CDR1 and CDR2 from the germline V gene are WSHSY and SAAADI. The CDR3 is 14 residues long. CDR3 region: CASREGFSNTEAFF. Here the CDR3 DNA reads TGCGCCAGCAGGGAGGGGTTCTCGAACACTGAAGCTTTCTTT.

The J gene is TRBJ1-1, the V gene TRBV10-3; weak D call: TRBD1 (6 bases). CDR1 and CDR2 from the germline V gene are ENHRY and SYGVKD. The CDR3 covers 13 residues. The germline V and J ends were trimmed by 6 bases and 1 base, with 9 bases remaining between them. The CDR3 nucleotides read TGTGCCATCAGCCTGACAGGGAACACTGAAGCTTTCTTT. Translating it yields CAISLTGNTEAFF.

The chain couples TRBV10-1 to TRBJ2-3; TRBD2 matches 8 bases. Trimming took 3 bases from V and 1 from J; bases not matched to a gene: 3. Germline CDR1 is WNHNN and CDR2 is SYGVQD (reference sequence). CDR3 length equals 15 residues. Written as DNA, the CDR3 is TGCGCCAGCAGTGATTCAGCGGGGGGCACAGATACGCAGTATTTT. Translated: CASSDSAGGTDTQYF.

This chain uses TRBV5-6 with TRBJ2-5; unclear D gene. Trimming cost V 1 base and J 5 bases, with 9 bases left between them. The germline V gene encodes CDR1 SGHDT and CDR2 YYEEEE. The CDR3 sequence is 13 residues long. Here the CDR3 DNA reads TGTGCCAGCAGCTTGTCCGGAAGGGAGACCCAGTACTTC. Protein sequence: CASSLSGRETQYF.

This clone has just one count. The genes are TRBV9 and TRBJ2-2; D call uncertain. The CDR3 extends over 14 amino acids. The V and J ends lost 7 bases and 6 bases respectively, with 16 bases between them. Germline V lookup: CDR1 SGDLS, CDR2 YYNGEE. CDR3 nucleotide sequence: TGTGCCAGCCGACCCTACCTCATGCCCGGGGAGCTGTTTTTT. As protein: CASRPYLMPGELFF.

J is TRBJ2-1 and V is TRBV2, with unresolved D. The V end was cut by 4 bases, the J end by 6 bases, with 7 bases between. CDR1 and CDR2 (germline): SNHLY, FYNNEI. This CDR3 comprises 12 residues. The CDR3 DNA reads as TGTGCCAGCAGTGTCATGGGCAATGAGCAGTTCTTC. Its protein is CASSVMGNEQFF.

The genes are TRBV11-2 and TRBJ2-4, with a weak D call TRBD2 (5 bases). Germline values: CDR1 SGHAT, CDR2 FQNNGV. V was shortened by 5 bases and J by 0 bases, with 14 bases between the two germline ends. The CDR3 consists of 16 residues. CDR3 sequence reads: CASSRLRDLAKNIQYF. The CDR3 nucleotides read TGTGCCAGCAGCCGCCTTCGGGATCTAGCCAAAAACATTCAGTACTTC.